A selection of T cell receptor beta chains follows, all from one sample in a study of Ad26.COV2.S vaccination and SARS-CoV-2 variants. Profiled with immunoSEQ multiplex PCR; TCRdb holds only in-frame clones, not every one. The table records roughly 320,000 clones, roughly 87% of them present only once. The source material was peripheral blood, sampled in a trial of Ad26.COV2.S vaccine versus placebo. The receptors here all came from a person between 18 and 65 years old who received the Ad26.COV2.S COVID-19 vaccine or a placebo. CDR3s include the opening cysteine and the closing phenylalanine or tryptophan. A D gene is named only where the DNA matches it firmly. Expanded clones get a size class; other rows say once, few or many, or leave the size out.

15,TRBV10-3,.,TRBJ1-1,.,TGTGCCATCAGTGAGGTGCGGGCCAGGGACACTGAAGCTTTCTTT,CAISEVRARDTEAFF
15,TRBV7-9,.,TRBJ2-1,.,TGTGCCAGCAGCTTATTGGGGGGCCCCGGCGATGAGCAGTTCTTC,CASSLLGGPGDEQFF
14,TRBV27,.,TRBJ2-7,.,TGTGCCAGCAGTTTAGCTGCAGGTCCCTACGAGCAGTACTTC,CASSLAAGPYEQYF
16,TRBV4-1,.,TRBJ2-2,.,TGCGCCAGCAGCCACACCGGGACACCTCGGAGCGGGGAGCTGTTTTTT,CASSHTGTPRSGELFF
18,TRBV27,.,TRBJ2-6,.,TGTGCCAGCAGTTCGGCGACAGACCGAGTTTCTGGGGCCAACGTCCTGACTTTC,CASSSATDRVSGANVLTF
17,TRBV29-1,.,TRBJ1-2,TRBD1,TGCAGCGTTGAAGGTCGGGCAGGGGGCGCTTTTTTCTATGGCTACACCTTC,CSVEGRAGGAFFYGYTF
14,TRBV5-1,.,TRBJ1-5,.,TGCGCCAGCAGCTTGCTACGGGTAAATCAGCCCCAGCATTTT,CASSLLRVNQPQHF
12,TRBV2,few,TRBJ2-2,.,TGTGCCAGCAGGGACAACACCGGGGAGCTGTTTTTT,CASRDNTGELFF
11,TRBV19,.,TRBJ1-2,.,TGTGCCAGTAGTATAGCGGTCGGCTACACCTTC,CASSIAVGYTF
17,TRBV5-4,.,TRBJ1-2,TRBD1,TGTGCCAGCAGCCCTTGGACAGGGGGCCGGACTAACTATGGCTACACCTTC,CASSPWTGGRTNYGYTF
13,TRBV5-6,.,TRBJ1-3,.,TGTGCCAGCAGCTTACCGGATGGAAACACCATATATTTT,CASSLPDGNTIYF
12,TRBV29-1,.,TRBJ1-1,.,TGCAGCGTTAGTCCCTTGAACACTGAAGCTTTCTTT,CSVSPLNTEAFF
15,TRBV5-4,.,TRBJ2-5,TRBD2,TGTGCCAGCAGCTTGGACTTTGGGGGAGGGGAGACCCAGTACTTC,CASSLDFGGGETQYF
11,TRBV7-8,.,TRBJ2-3,.,TGTGCCAGCACCCGGCAAGATACGCAGTATTTT,CASTRQDTQYF
11,TRBV24-1,.,TRBJ1-1,.,TGTGCCACCAGGTCGGGGGGTGAAGCTTTCTTT,CATRSGGEAFF
14,TRBV30,.,TRBJ1-6,.,TGTGCCTGGAGTCCGGGACAAACTTATTCACCCCTCCACTTT,CAWSPGQTYSPLHF
15,TRBV5-1,.,TRBJ1-1,.,TGCGCCAGCAGCTTGGACGAGGGATGGAACACTGAAGCTTTCTTT,CASSLDEGWNTEAFF
16,TRBV7-7,.,TRBJ1-6,TRBD1,TGTGCTAGCAGCTTCTTGACAGGGAGCTATAATTCACCCCTCCACTTT,CASSFLTGSYNSPLHF
16,TRBV6-4,.,TRBJ1-1,.,TGTGCCAGCAGTGACCCCGGTGGGGCAGGGCACTCTGAAGCTTTCTTT,CASSDPGGAGHSEAFF
12,TRBV21-1,.,TRBJ1-2,.,TGTGCCAGCCTATTACAGGGCCGCGGCTACACCTTC,CASLLQGRGYTF
15,TRBV3-1/TRBV3-2,once,TRBJ1-6,.,TGTGCCAGCAGCCAAGTTTCCAGGGGATTTGCACCCCTCCACTTT,CASSQVSRGFAPLHF
17,TRBV28,.,TRBJ1-5,.,TGTGCCAGCAGTTTATATGTCCTATGGGGGGTCAATCAGCCCCAGCATTTT,CASSLYVLWGVNQPQHF
14,TRBV11-3,.,TRBJ2-7,TRBD1,TGTGCCAGCAGCTTCGGTAACAGGGGTTCCGAGCAGTACTTC,CASSFGNRGSEQYF
13,TRBV28,.,TRBJ1-5,.,TGTGCCAGCACCCCTGCGAGGAATCAGCCCCAGCATTTT,CASTPARNQPQHF
14,TRBV5-5,.,TRBJ1-6,.,TGTGCCAGCACCTTAGGACAGTCGTTTTCACCCCTCCACTTT,CASTLGQSFSPLHF
15,TRBV4-3,.,TRBJ2-7,TRBD2,TGCGCCAGCAGCCAAGGCCTAGCGGGGGCCTACGAGCAGTACTTC,CASSQGLAGAYEQYF
14,TRBV18,.,TRBJ1-4,.,TGTGCCAGCTCACCACCTTCTCAGAATGAAAAACTGTTTTTT,CASSPPSQNEKLFF
16,TRBV19,.,TRBJ2-2,.,TGTGCCAGTAGTATTTATTCAGGGGTCGGTACCGGGGAGCTGTTTTTT,CASSIYSGVGTGELFF
15,TRBV30,.,TRBJ2-7,.,TGTGCCTGGACCCCAGGTCCGGGGGACACCTACGAGCAGTACTTC,CAWTPGPGDTYEQYF
16,TRBV6-5,many,TRBJ2-6,TRBD1,TGTGCCAGCAGTTACGGGACAGGATCTGGGGCCAACGTCCTGACTTTC,CASSYGTGSGANVLTF
15,TRBV6-5,.,TRBJ2-3,.,TGTGCCAGCAGTTTCGACAGGCCCAGCACAGATACGCAGTATTTT,CASSFDRPSTDTQYF
16,TRBV5-1,.,TRBJ2-6,.,TGCGCCAGCAGCTTGGGAGCCCGCTCTGGGGCCAACGTCCTGACTTTC,CASSLGARSGANVLTF
15,TRBV7-3,.,TRBJ2-3,TRBD1,TGTGCCAGCAGCTTGACAGGGGTTCGCACAGATACGCAGTATTTT,CASSLTGVRTDTQYF
19,TRBV7-8,.,TRBJ1-2,.,TGTGCCAGCAGCTTAGCTCGGGTGTCTGCAGGCCCGCTGAACTATGGCTACACCTTC,CASSLARVSAGPLNYGYTF
14,TRBV4-1,.,TRBJ1-3,.,TGCGCCAGCAGCCAAGAAGATCTTGGAAACACCATATATTTT,CASSQEDLGNTIYF
16,TRBV30,.,TRBJ1-1,.,TGTGCCTGGACTAGGCTTGCGGGACACCTGAACACTGAAGCTTTCTTT,CAWTRLAGHLNTEAFF
19,TRBV3-1/TRBV3-2,.,TRBJ2-7,TRBD1,TGTGCCAGCAGCCAAGGTAATTCTATTAACAGGGGGACCTCCTACGAGCAGTACTTC,CASSQGNSINRGTSYEQYF
16,TRBV28,.,TRBJ1-1,.,TGTGCCAGCAGTCCCACCCGGGTAATCTCAAGCACTGAAGCTTTCTTT,CASSPTRVISSTEAFF
12,TRBV5-4,.,TRBJ2-3,.,TGTGCCAGCAGCTTAGGTAGTGATACGCAGTATTTT,CASSLGSDTQYF
18,TRBV4-3,.,TRBJ1-1,TRBD1,TGCGCCAGCAGCCAAGATCAGGACAGGGGATATATGAACACTGAAGCTTTCTTT,CASSQDQDRGYMNTEAFF
15,TRBV7-2,.,TRBJ2-3,.,TGTGCCAGCAGCTTAGTGGGGACCAGCACAGATACGCAGTATTTT,CASSLVGTSTDTQYF
14,TRBV3-1/TRBV3-2,.,TRBJ2-3,TRBD2,TGTGCCAGCTCTGGACTAGTATCCGCAGATACGCAGTATTTT,CASSGLVSADTQYF
14,TRBV6-1,.,TRBJ2-7,.,TGTGCCAGCAGTGAAACTAGTGCCGGATACGAGCAGTACTTC,CASSETSAGYEQYF
14,TRBV6-1,.,TRBJ2-1,TRBD1,TGTGCCAGCAGTGAAGCGAGCTCCAGGGGGTGGGAGTTCTTC,CASSEASSRGWEFF
15,TRBV3-1/TRBV3-2,.,TRBJ2-7,.,TGTGCCAGCAGCCAAGGGGTTTTAGGGTCCGGCGAGCAGTACTTC,CASSQGVLGSGEQYF
16,TRBV7-6,.,TRBJ2-1,.,TGTGCCAGCAGCTTAGCTAGCGCGAGCTCCTACAATGAGCAGTTCTTC,CASSLASASSYNEQFF
16,TRBV11-2,.,TRBJ1-2,.,TGTGCCAGCAGCTTAAGTCTCGGCGCGGGGCTCTATGGCTACACCTTC,CASSLSLGAGLYGYTF
18,TRBV25-1,.,TRBJ1-4,TRBD1,TGTGCCAGCAGTGATGGCGGGGACAGGGGGCGGACTAATGAAAAACTGTTTTTT,CASSDGGDRGRTNEKLFF
13,TRBV7-8,.,TRBJ1-1,.,TGTGCCAGCAGCTTAGGTGGAAGCCGGGAAGCTTTCTTT,CASSLGGSREAFF
14,TRBV7-9,.,TRBJ2-5,TRBD2,TGTGCCAGCAGCTTAACCGGGAGGTGGGAGACCCAGTACTTC,CASSLTGRWETQYF
17,TRBV15,.,TRBJ2-5,TRBD2,TGTGCCACCAGCGGTTTACTAGCGGGGGGGTTCCAAGAGACCCAGTACTTC,CATSGLLAGGFQETQYF
17,TRBV9,.,TRBJ2-1,TRBD1,TGTGCCAGCAGCGTAGTCCCGGGACAGGGGTACTACAATGAGCAGTTCTTC,CASSVVPGQGYYNEQFF
17,TRBV5-1,few,TRBJ2-2,.,TGCGCCAGCAGCAACACAGGACAGCCCCCGAACACCGGGGAGCTGTTTTTT,CASSNTGQPPNTGELFF
16,TRBV2,.,TRBJ1-1,TRBD1,TGTGCCAGCAGTGCGTTCAGGGGGCTGACGAACACTGAAGCTTTCTTT,CASSAFRGLTNTEAFF
13,TRBV27,.,TRBJ2-1,TRBD1,TGTGCCAGCAGTTTAGGTACAGGGGGTGAGCAGTTCTTC,CASSLGTGGEQFF
12,TRBV30,.,TRBJ2-7,.,TGTGCCTGGAATTCCGACGGCTACGAGCAGTACTTC,CAWNSDGYEQYF
15,TRBV4-3,.,TRBJ1-1,TRBD1,TGCGCCAGCAGCCAAATACAGGGGGTGAACACTGAAGCTTTCTTT,CASSQIQGVNTEAFF
13,TRBV6-4,.,TRBJ2-5,.,TGTGCCAGCAGTGACTTGGTCCAAGAGACCCAGTACTTC,CASSDLVQETQYF
14,TRBV5-6,.,TRBJ2-7,.,TGTGCCAGCAGCTTATCGGGGGAGGAACGCGAGCAGTACTTC,CASSLSGEEREQYF
13,TRBV27,.,TRBJ2-4,TRBD2,TGTGCCAGCAGTCTAGCGGGGGGGAACATTCAGTACTTC,CASSLAGGNIQYF